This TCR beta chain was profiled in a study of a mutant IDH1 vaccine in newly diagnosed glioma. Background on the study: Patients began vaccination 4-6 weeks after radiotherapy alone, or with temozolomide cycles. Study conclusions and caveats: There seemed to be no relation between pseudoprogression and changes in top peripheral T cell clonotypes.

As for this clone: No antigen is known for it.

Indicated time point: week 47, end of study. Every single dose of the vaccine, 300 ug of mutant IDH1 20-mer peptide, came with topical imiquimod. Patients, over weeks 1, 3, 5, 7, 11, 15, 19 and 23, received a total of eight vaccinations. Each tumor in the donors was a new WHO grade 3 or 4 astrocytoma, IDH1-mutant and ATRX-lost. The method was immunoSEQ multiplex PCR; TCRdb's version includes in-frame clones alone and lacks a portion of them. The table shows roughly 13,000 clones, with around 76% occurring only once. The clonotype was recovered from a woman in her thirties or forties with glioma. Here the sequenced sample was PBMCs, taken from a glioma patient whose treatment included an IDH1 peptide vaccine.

The CDR3 coding sequence is TGTGCCATCACCCCCTTGGATCAGCCCCAGCATTTT. Residues: CAITPLDQPQHF. The J gene is TRBJ1-5, the V gene TRBV10-3; D ambiguous. Germline CDR1 and CDR2: ENHRY and SYGVKD. The CDR3 totals 12 residues. The V gene lost 7 bases and the J gene lost 5 bases, with 9 bases spanning the gap.